The T cell receptor beta chain described here comes from a study of cytomegalovirus exposure and HLA in healthy donors. Background on the study: Genotyping showed around 80% of approximately 430 donors falling in the Caucasian-associated ancestry cluster.

Regarding this clone: Antigen specificity is unknown. Other DNA sequences of this sample code for an identical CDR3.

Germline V gene data show CDR1 as LGHNA and CDR2 as YSLEER. Trimming took 4 bases from V and 6 from J; bases not matched to a gene: 19. CDR3 length equals 19 residues. Study-level findings and limits: In a later analysis, compared with equally common non-associated chains, HLA-associated beta chains were more expanded.

Primers included in the PCR were 60 Vbeta and 13 Jbeta primers. The assay was immunoSEQ multiplex PCR, and TCRdb's table has in-frame clones only and misses some. This sample's table has 130,000 or so clones. This receptor was obtained from a man in his late teens or twenties in good health and CMV-seronegative. Sequencing input: PBMCs. The chain has TRBV4-3 and TRBJ2-7; 12 bases match TRBD1. The CDR3 DNA is TGCGCCAGCAGCCCAGGAGGGGTGGGGACAGGGGGCCATGGGTCCGAGCAGTACTTC. This translates into CASSPGGVGTGGHGSEQYF.